The subject of this entry is one T cell receptor beta chain. Its antigen remains unidentified. This entry is derived from a study of regulatory T cells in long-lasting Graves disease. Findings and caveats of the study: Persistent disease showed a preference for TRBV28, TRBJ1-2 and TRBJ2-5. Analysis covered peripheral blood alone, not thyroid tissue. Fewer public clonotypes were shared by new patients (approximately 1,000) than by persistent patients (roughly 2,600). Persistent Graves' cases showed lower TCR diversity than newly diagnosed cases.

The time point: newly diagnosed GD, antithyroid drugs for less than 3 months. Isolated PBMC RNA provided the starting material for the TCR library. Arm-PCR with iRepertoire HTBI primers amplified the CDR3 regions for these TCR beta libraries. TCRdb independently ran MiXCR on the multiplex PCR reads; one entry per CDR3 protein. Altogether roughly 380,000 distinct CDR3 sequences are present, around a sixth being singletons, with the ten largest covering 20% to 25%. V was pared by 1 base and J by 7 bases, with 19 bases between. The CDR3 has 16 amino acids. The germline V gene encodes CDR1 LNHNV and CDR2 YYDKDF (reference sequence).

The sequence came from a female donor with Graves disease. The rearrangement links TRBV15 to TRBJ1-2; D is perhaps TRBD1 (6 bases). The input for sequencing was peripheral blood mononuclear cells (PBMCs), taken at new diagnosis, from a patient treated with antithyroid drugs. CDR3 loop: CATSRGAGVVRPGYTF. The CDR3 coding sequence is TGTGCCACCAGCAGAGGGGCAGGGGTCGTGCGTCCTGGCTACACCTTC.